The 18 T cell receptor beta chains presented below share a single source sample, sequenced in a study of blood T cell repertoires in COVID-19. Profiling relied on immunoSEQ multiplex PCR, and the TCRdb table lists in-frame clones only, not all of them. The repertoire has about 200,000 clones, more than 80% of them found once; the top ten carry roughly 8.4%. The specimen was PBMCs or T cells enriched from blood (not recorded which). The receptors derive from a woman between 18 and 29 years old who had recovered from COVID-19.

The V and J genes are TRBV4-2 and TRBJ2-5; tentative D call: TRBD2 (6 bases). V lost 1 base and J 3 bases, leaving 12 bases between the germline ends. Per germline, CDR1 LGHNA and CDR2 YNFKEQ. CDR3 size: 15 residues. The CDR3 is CASSQGSGGEETQYF. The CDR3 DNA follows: TGTGCCAGCAGCCAAGGTTCGGGCGGGGAAGAGACCCAGTACTTC.

CDR3 nucleotide sequence: TGTGCCAGGAGATCAGGGGCTACTAATGAAAAACTGTTTTTT. Its translation is CARRSGATNEKLFF. This sequence joins TRBV2 and TRBJ1-4, with a weak D call TRBD1 (6 bases). V lost 9 bases, J lost 2 bases, and 13 bases lay in between. The CDR3 contains 14 residues. Germline CDR1 is SNHLY and CDR2 is FYNNEI.

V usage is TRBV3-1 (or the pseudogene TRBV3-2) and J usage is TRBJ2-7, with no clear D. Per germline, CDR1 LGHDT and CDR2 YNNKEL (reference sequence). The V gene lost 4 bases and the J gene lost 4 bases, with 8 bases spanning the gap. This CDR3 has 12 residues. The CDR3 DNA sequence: TGTGCCAGCAGCCGCGCTAGTTACGAGCAGTACTTC. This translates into CASSRASYEQYF.

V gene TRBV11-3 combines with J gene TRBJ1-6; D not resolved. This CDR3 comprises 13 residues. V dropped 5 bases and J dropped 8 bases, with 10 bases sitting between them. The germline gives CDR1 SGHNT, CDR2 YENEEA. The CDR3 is CASSEDRHSPLHF. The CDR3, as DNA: TGTGCCAGCAGCGAGGATCGGCATTCACCCCTCCACTTT.

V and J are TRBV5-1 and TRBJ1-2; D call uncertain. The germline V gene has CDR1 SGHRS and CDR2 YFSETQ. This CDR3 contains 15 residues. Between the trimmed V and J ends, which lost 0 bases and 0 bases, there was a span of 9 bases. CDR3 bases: TGCGCCAGCAGCTTGGGAACAGATACTAACTATGGCTACACCTTC. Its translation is CASSLGTDTNYGYTF.

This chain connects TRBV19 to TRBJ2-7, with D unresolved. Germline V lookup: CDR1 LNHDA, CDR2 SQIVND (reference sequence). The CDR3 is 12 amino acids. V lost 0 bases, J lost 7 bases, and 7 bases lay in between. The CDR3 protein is CASSIDPREQYF. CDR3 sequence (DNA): TGTGCCAGTAGTATAGATCCCCGGGAGCAGTACTTC. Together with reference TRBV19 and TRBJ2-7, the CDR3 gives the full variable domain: DGGITQSPKYLFRKEGQNVTLSCEQNLNHDAMYWYRQDPGQGLRLIYYSQIVNDFQKGDIAEGYSVSREKKESFPLTVTSAQKNPTAFYLCASSIDPREQYFGPGTRLTVT.

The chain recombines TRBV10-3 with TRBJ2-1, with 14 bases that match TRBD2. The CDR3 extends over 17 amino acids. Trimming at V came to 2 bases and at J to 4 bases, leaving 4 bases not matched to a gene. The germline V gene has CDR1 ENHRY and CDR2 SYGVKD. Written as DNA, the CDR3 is TGTGCCATCAGTGAGCCAGGACTAGCGGGGGGTTACAATGAGCAGTTCTTC. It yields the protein CAISEPGLAGGYNEQFF.

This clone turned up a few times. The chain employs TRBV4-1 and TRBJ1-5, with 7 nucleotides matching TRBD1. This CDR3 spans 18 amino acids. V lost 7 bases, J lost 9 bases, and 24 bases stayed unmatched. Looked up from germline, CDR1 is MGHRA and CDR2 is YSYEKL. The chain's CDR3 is CASTEVLFRGQARLPQHF. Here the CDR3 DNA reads TGCGCCAGCACCGAAGTCCTATTCCGAGGACAGGCGCGCTTGCCCCAGCATTTT.

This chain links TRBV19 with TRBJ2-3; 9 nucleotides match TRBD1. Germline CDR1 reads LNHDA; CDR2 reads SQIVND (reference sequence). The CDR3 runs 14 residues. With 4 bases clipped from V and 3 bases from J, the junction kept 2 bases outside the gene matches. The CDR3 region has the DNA TGTGCCAGTAGTAGGGGACAGGGAACAGATACGCAGTATTTT. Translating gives CASSRGQGTDTQYF.

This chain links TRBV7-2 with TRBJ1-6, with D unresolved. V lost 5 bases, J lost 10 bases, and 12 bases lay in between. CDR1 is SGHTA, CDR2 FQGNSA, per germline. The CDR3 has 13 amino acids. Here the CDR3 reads CASSLVEHSPLHF. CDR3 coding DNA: TGTGCCAGCAGCCTGGTAGAGCACTCACCCCTCCACTTT.

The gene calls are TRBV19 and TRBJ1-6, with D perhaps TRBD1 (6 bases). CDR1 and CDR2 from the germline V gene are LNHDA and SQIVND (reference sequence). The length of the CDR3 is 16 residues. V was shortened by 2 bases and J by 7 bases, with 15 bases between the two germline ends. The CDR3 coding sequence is TGTGCCAGTAGTATACATGCAGGGGTTGGAAATTCACCCCTCCACTTT. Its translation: CASSIHAGVGNSPLHF.

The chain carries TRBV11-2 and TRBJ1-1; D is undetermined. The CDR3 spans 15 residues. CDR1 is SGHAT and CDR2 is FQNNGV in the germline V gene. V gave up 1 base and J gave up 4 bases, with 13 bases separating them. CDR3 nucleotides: TGTGCCAGCAGCTTAGTGGCGGGAAGGAGCACTGAAGCTTTCTTT. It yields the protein CASSLVAGRSTEAFF.

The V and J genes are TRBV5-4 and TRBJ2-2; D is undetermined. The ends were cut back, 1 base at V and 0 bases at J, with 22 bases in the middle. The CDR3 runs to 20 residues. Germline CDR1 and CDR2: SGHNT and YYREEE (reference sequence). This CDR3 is CASSLRLLSYQASNTGELFF. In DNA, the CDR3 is TGTGCCAGCAGCTTGCGGCTTCTCTCCTACCAGGCTTCGAACACCGGGGAGCTGTTTTTT.

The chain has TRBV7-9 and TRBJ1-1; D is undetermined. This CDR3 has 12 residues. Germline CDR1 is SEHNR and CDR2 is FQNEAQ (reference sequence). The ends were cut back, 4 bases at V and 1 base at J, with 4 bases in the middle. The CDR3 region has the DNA TGTGCCAGCAGCTCCCAGAACACTGAAGCTTTCTTT. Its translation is CASSSQNTEAFF. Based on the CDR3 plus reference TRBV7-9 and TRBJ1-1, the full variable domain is DTGVSQNPRHKITKRGQNVTFRCDPISEHNRLYWYRQTLGQGPEFLTYFQNEAQLEKSRLLSDRFSAERPKGSFSTLEIQRTEQGDSAMYLCASSSQNTEAFFGQGTRLTVV.

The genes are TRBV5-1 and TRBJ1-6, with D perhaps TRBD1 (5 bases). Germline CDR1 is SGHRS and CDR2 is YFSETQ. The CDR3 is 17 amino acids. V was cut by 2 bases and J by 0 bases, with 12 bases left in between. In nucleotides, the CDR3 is TGCGCCAGCAGCTTTTCAGGGTCAAGCTCCTATAATTCACCCCTCCACTTT. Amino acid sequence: CASSFSGSSSYNSPLHF.

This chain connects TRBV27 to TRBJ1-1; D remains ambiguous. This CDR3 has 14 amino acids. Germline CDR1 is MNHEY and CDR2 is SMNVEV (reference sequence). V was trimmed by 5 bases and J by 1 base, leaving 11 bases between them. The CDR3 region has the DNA TGTGCCAGCAGTCCCATTGCGGGGAACACTGAAGCTTTCTTT. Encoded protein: CASSPIAGNTEAFF.

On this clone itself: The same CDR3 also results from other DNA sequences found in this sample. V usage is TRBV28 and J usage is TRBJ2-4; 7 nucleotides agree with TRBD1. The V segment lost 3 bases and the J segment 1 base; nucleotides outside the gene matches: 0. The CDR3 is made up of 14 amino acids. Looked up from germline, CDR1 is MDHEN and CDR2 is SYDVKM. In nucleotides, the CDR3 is TGTGCCAGCAGTTTCAGGGGGGCCAAAAACATTCAGTACTTC. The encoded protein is CASSFRGAKNIQYF.

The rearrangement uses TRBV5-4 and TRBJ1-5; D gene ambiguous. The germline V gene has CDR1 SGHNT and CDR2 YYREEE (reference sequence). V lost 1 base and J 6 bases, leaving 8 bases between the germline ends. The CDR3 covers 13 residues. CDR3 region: CASSLKPSQPQHF. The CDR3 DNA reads TGTGCCAGCAGCTTGAAACCTAGTCAGCCCCAGCATTTT.